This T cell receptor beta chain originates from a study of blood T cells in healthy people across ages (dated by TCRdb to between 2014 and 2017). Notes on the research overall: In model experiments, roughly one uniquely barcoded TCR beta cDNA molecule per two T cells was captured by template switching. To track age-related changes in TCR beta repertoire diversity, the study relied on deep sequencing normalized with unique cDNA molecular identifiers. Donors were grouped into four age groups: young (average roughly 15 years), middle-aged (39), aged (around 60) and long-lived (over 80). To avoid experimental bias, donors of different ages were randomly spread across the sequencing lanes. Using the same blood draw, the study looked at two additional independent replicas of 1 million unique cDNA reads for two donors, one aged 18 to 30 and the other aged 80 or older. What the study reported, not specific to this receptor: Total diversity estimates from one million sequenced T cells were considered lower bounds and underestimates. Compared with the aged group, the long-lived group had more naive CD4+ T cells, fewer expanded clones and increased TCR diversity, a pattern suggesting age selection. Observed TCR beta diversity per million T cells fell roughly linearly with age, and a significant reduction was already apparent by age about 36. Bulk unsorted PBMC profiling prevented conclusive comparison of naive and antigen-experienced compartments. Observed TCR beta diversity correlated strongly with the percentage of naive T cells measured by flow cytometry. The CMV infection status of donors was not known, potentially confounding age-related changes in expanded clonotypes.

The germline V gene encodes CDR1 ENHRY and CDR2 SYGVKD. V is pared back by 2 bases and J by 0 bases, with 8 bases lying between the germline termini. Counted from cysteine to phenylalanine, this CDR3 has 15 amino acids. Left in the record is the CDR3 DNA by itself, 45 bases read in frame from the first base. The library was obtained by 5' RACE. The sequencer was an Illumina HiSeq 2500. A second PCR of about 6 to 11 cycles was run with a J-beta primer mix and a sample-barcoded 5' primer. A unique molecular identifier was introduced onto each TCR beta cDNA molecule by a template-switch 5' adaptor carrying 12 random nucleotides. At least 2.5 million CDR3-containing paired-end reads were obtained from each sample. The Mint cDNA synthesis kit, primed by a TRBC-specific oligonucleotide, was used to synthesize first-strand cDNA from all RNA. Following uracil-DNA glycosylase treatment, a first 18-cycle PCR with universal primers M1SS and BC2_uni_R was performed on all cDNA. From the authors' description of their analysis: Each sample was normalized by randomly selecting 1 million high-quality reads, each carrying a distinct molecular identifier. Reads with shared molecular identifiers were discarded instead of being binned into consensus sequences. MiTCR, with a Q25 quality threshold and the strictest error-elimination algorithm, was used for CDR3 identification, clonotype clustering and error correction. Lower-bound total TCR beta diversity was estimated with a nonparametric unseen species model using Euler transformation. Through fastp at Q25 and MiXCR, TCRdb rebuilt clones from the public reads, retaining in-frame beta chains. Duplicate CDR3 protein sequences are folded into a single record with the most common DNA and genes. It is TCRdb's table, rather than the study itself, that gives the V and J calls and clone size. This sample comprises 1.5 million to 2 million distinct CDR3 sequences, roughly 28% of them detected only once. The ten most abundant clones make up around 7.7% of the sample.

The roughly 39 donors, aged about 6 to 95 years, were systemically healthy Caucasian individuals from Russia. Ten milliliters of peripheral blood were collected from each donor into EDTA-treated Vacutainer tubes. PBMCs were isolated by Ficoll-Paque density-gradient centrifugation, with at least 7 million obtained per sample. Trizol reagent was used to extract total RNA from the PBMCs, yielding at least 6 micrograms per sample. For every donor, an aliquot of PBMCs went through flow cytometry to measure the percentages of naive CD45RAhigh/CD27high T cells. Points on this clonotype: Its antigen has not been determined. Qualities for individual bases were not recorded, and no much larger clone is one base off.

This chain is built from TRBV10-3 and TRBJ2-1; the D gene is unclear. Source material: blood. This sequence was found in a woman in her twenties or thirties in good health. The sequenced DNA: TGTGCCATCAGTGAGCGGCAGGTCTCCTACAATGAGCAGTTCTTC. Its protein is CAISERQVSYNEQFF.